This entry lists 15 T cell receptor beta chains sequenced from one sample in a study of blood T cell repertoires in COVID-19. Some clones are missing from TCRdb's copy, which holds only in-frame ones; the method was immunoSEQ multiplex PCR. The sample includes over 90,000 clones, about four fifths of them seen just once. The sample taken for sequencing was peripheral blood. The receptors come from a human donor in a cohort sampled during active COVID-19.

This chain connects TRBV5-1 to TRBJ2-7, with 11 bases identical to TRBD1. Germline CDR1 is SGHRS and CDR2 is YFSETQ. The length of the CDR3 is 15 residues. With 4 bases clipped from V and 4 bases from J, the junction kept 7 bases outside the gene matches. DNA for the CDR3: TGCGCCAGCAGCCCTGGGGGGACAGGGGGTTACGAGCAGTACTTC. Its translation is CASSPGGTGGYEQYF.

The rearrangement uses TRBV5-4 and TRBJ2-1, with TRBD2 identical over 10 bases. Germline CDR1 reads SGHNT; CDR2 reads YYREEE (reference sequence). V shed 0 bases, J shed 7 bases, and the junction held 7 bases outside the gene matches. The CDR3 has 16 amino acids. In nucleotides, the CDR3 is TGTGCCAGCAGCTTGGAAAGCGGGGGGGCCGGGAATGAGCAGTTCTTC. The encoded protein is CASSLESGGAGNEQFF.

This clone was detected once. The rearrangement uses TRBV14 and TRBJ2-5, with 9 bases that match TRBD2. Germline lookup yields CDR1 SGHDN and CDR2 FVKESK. The CDR3 consists of 16 residues. V shed 4 bases, J shed 1 base, and the junction held 7 bases outside the gene matches. Here the CDR3 reads CASSPLQRGAQETQYF. In DNA, the CDR3 is TGTGCCAGCAGCCCCCTGCAGCGGGGGGCCCAAGAGACCCAGTACTTC.

V and J are TRBV5-1 and TRBJ2-5, with D uncertain. Germline V gives CDR1 SGHRS, CDR2 YFSETQ. V was clipped by 0 bases and J by 5 bases, with 11 bases between them. The CDR3 runs 14 residues. CDR3 coding DNA: TGCGCCAGCAGCTTGGGACTCCCTGGGGAGACCCAGTACTTC. Translating it yields CASSLGLPGETQYF.

The chain uses TRBV9 and TRBJ2-7; D may be TRBD2 (5 bases). Germline CDR1 reads SGDLS; CDR2 reads YYNGEE. V was trimmed by 4 bases and J by 1 base, leaving 15 bases between them. The CDR3 spans 15 residues. The CDR3 loop reads CASSRLGSGSYEQYF. The CDR3 region has the DNA TGTGCCAGCAGCCGCTTAGGGAGTGGGTCCTACGAGCAGTACTTC.

The gene calls are TRBV18 and TRBJ1-1, with a weak D call TRBD1 (6 bases). The CDR3 covers 15 residues. Germline loops: CDR1 KGHSH, CDR2 LQKENI. Trimming removed 0 bases at V and 3 bases at J, with 11 bases between. The CDR3 sequence is CASSPPQGWDTEAFF. The CDR3 nucleotides are TGTGCCAGCTCACCACCACAGGGTTGGGACACTGAAGCTTTCTTT.

The V call is TRBV7-8, the J call TRBJ2-1, with D possibly matching TRBD1 (5 bases). V lost 5 bases and J 0 bases, leaving 11 bases between the germline ends. The CDR3 sequence is 15 residues long. Germline CDR1 is SGHVS and CDR2 is FQNEAQ. The CDR3 here is CASSQNRFSYNEQFF. In DNA form, the CDR3 reads TGTGCCAGCAGCCAAAACAGGTTCTCCTACAATGAGCAGTTCTTC.

The chain employs TRBV20-1 and TRBJ2-3, with no clear D. Germline CDR1 reads DFQATT; CDR2 reads SNEGSKA (reference sequence). Trimming took off 6 bases at V and 14 bases at J, with 18 bases between the two ends. The CDR3 loop spans 11 amino acids. For the CDR3, the DNA is TGCAGTGCAACCCTCACCCCAACTCTGTATTTT. This encodes CSATLTPTLYF.

This chain connects TRBV5-1 to TRBJ1-2; 8 bases map to TRBD1. The V gene end was trimmed by 0 bases and the J gene end by 7 bases; junction bases not matched to a gene: 11. The CDR3 length is 16 residues. Germline V gene data show CDR1 as SGHRS and CDR2 as YFSETQ. The CDR3: CASSLVVTGTGGGYTF. The CDR3 bases are TGCGCCAGCAGCTTGGTGGTCACCGGGACAGGCGGTGGCTACACCTTC.

This clone turned up a few times. This chain uses TRBV7-6 with TRBJ2-1; tentative D call: TRBD2 (6 bases). Germline lookup yields CDR1 SGHVS and CDR2 FNYEAQ. Between the trimmed V and J ends, which lost 5 bases and 0 bases, there was a span of 14 bases. The CDR3 is 16 amino acids. This chain's CDR3 is CASSPGLGGSYNEQFF. For the CDR3, the DNA is TGTGCCAGCAGCCCGGGGCTGGGGGGCTCCTACAATGAGCAGTTCTTC. The full variable domain, rest sourced from reference TRBV7-6 and TRBJ2-1, is GAGVSQSPRYKVTKRGQDVALRCDPISGHVSLYWYRQALGQGPEFLTYFNYEAQQDKSGLPNDRFSAERPEGSISTLTIQRTEQRDSAMYRCASSPGLGGSYNEQFFGPGTRLTVL.

The CDR3 loop reads CASSLLRGATDTQYF. In nucleotides, the CDR3 is TGTGCCAGCAGTTTATTACGGGGGGCCACAGATACGCAGTATTTT. The rearrangement joins TRBV28 to TRBJ2-3; maybe TRBD2 (7 bases). V shed 1 base and J shed 2 bases, with 10 bases lying between them. The CDR3 runs to 15 residues. Germline V lookup: CDR1 MDHEN, CDR2 SYDVKM.

The chain combines TRBV19 with TRBJ2-1, with D perhaps matching TRBD1 (6 bases). The V end was cut by 1 base, the J end by 9 bases, with 16 bases between. The CDR3 loop spans 15 amino acids. From germline, CDR1 is LNHDA and CDR2 SQIVND (reference sequence). CDR3 loop: CASSIVRWGRGEQFF. CDR3 DNA sequence: TGTGCCAGTAGTATAGTGAGGTGGGGGCGCGGTGAGCAGTTCTTC.

A few counts support this clone. This chain uses TRBV4-1 with TRBJ2-2, with D perhaps TRBD2 (5 bases). Germline CDR1 reads MGHRA; CDR2 reads YSYEKL. This CDR3 is 17 amino acids long. Trimming took off 7 bases at V and 6 bases at J, with 24 bases between the two ends. As DNA, the CDR3 is TGCGCCAGCACCCTAGGTTTTGGGGAGACCCGGGCCGGGGAGCTGTTTTTT. Translated, it gives CASTLGFGETRAGELFF.

This clone was recorded once. The chain combines TRBV5-1 with TRBJ2-3; 8 bases match TRBD1. The germline CDR1 and CDR2 sequences are SGHRS and YFSETQ. The CDR3 runs to 14 residues. The V segment lost 5 bases and the J segment 4 bases; nucleotides outside the gene matches: 6. The DNA for the CDR3 is TGCGCCAGCAGGCCGGGACAGGTTGCAGATACGCAGTATTTT. As protein: CASRPGQVADTQYF.

As DNA, the CDR3 is TGCGCCAGCAGCTCGCTCCGGGAGACCCAGTACTTC. It yields the protein CASSSLRETQYF. V is TRBV5-1 and J is TRBJ2-5; no reliable D call. CDR3 length equals 12 residues. The germline gives CDR1 SGHRS, CDR2 YFSETQ. Trimming shortened V by 3 bases and J by 5 bases, and 8 bases separated the two germline ends. The variable domain in full, completed from reference TRBV5-1 and TRBJ2-5, reads KAGVTQTPRYLIKTRGQQVTLSCSPISGHRSVSWYQQTPGQGLQFLFEYFSETQRNKGNFPGRFSGRQFSNSRSEMNVSTLELGDSALYLCASSSLRETQYFGPGTRLLVL.